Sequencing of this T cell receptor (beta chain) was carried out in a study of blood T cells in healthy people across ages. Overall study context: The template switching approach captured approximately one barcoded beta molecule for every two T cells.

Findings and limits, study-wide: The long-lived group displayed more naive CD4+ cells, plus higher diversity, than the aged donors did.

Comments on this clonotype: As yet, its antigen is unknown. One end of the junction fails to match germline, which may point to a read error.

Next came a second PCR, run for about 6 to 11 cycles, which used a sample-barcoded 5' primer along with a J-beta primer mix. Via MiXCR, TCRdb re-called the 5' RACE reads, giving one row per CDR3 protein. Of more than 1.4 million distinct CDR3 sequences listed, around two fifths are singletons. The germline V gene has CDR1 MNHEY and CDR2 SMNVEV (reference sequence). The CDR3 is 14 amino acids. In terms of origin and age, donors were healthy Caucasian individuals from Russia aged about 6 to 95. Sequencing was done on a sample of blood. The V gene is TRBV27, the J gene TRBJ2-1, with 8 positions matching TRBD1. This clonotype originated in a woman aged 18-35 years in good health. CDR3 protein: CASSLPDRGNEQFF. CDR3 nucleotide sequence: TGTGCCAGCAGTTTACCCGACAGGGGCAATGAGCAGTTCTTT.